This entry describes one T cell receptor beta chain. Its specificity is unknown. CD45RO-negative cells were positively selected for CCR7, leaving out terminally differentiated effector memory CD45RA+ cells. This specimen comes from a study of shared clonotypes between healthy human individuals. General study points: A generally larger estimated richness was seen in naive subsets than in memory subsets.

Profiled with immunoSEQ multiplex PCR; TCRdb holds only in-frame clones, not every one. The sample holds about 2 million clones; less than 95% are singletons and the top ten take more than 0.9%. There are 13 residues in the CDR3. Germline V gene lookup returns CDR1 LGHNA and CDR2 YSLEER. V dropped 0 bases and J dropped 4 bases, with 4 bases sitting between them. The sequenced sample consisted of naive CD8+ T cells sorted from blood. The chain joins TRBV4-3 to TRBJ2-1; no reliable D call. This TCR derives from a man between 18 and 29 years old in good health. This CDR3 reads CASSQEEYNEQFF. CDR3 nucleotide sequence: TGCGCCAGCAGCCAAGAGGAGTACAATGAGCAGTTCTTC.